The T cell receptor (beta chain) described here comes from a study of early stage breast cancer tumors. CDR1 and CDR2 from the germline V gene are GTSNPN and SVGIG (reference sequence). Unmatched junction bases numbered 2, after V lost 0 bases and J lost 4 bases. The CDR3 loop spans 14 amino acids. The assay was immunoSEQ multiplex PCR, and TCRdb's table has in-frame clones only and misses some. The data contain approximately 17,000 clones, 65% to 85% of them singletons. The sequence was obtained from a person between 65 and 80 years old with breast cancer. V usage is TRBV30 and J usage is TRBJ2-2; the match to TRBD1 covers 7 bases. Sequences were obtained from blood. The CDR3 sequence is CAWSVQGSTGELFF. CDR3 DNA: TGTGCCTGGAGTGTACAGGGGAGCACCGGGGAGCTGTTTTTT.